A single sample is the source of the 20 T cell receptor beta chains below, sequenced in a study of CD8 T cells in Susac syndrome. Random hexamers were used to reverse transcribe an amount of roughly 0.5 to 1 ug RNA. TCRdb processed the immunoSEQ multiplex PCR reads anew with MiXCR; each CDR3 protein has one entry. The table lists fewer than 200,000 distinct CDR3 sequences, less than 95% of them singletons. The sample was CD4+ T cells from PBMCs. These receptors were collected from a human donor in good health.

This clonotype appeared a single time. The CDR3 protein is CASSGVRGGEQYF. The CDR3 bases are TGTGCCAGCAGCGGCGTCAGGGGTGGCGAGCAGTACTTC. The chain is built from TRBV11-1 and TRBJ2-7; perhaps TRBD1 as D (6 bases). The V gene's germline CDR1 is SGHAT and CDR2 FQDESV (reference sequence). Trimming cost V 5 bases and J 6 bases, with 14 bases left between them. The CDR3 runs to 13 residues. The full variable domain, its missing parts supplied by reference TRBV11-1 and TRBJ2-7, is EAEVAQSPRYKITEKSQAVAFWCDPISGHATLYWYRQILGQGPELLVQFQDESVVDDSQLPKDRFSAERLKGVDSTLKIQPAELGDSAMYLCASSGVRGGEQYFGPGTRLTVT.

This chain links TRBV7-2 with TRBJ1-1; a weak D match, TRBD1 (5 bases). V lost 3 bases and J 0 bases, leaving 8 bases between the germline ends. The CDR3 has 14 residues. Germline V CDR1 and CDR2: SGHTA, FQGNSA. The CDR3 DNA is TGTGCCAGCAGCTTCCAGGGAGTGAACACTGAAGCTTTCTTT. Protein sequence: CASSFQGVNTEAFF.

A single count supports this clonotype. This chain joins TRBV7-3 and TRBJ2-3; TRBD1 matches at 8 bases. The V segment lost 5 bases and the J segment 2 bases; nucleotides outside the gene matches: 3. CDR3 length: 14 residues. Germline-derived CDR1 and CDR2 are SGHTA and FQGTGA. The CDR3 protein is CASSQDRVTDTQYF. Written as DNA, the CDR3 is TGTGCCAGCAGCCAGGACAGGGTCACAGATACGCAGTATTTT. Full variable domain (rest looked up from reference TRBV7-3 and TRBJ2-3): GAGVSQTPSNKVTEKGKYVELRCDPISGHTALYWYRQSLGQGPEFLIYFQGTGAADDSGLPNDRFFAVRPEGSVSTLKIQRTERGDSAVYLCASSQDRVTDTQYFGPGTRLTVL.

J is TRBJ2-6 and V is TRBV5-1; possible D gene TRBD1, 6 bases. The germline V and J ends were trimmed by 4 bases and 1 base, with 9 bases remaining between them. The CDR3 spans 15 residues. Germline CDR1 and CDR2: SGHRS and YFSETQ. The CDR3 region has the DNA TGCGCCAGCAGCCAGGGGACGTCTGGGGCCAACGTCCTGACTTTC. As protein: CASSQGTSGANVLTF. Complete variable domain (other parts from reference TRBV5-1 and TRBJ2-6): KAGVTQTPRYLIKTRGQQVTLSCSPISGHRSVSWYQQTPGQGLQFLFEYFSETQRNKGNFPGRFSGRQFSNSRSEMNVSTLELGDSALYLCASSQGTSGANVLTFGAGSRLTVL.

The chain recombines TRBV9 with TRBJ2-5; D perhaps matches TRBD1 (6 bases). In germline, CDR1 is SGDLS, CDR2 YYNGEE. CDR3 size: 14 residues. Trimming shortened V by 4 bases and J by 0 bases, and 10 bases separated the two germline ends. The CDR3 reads CASSIRQDQETQYF. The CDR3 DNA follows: TGTGCCAGCAGCATCCGACAGGACCAAGAGACCCAGTACTTC.

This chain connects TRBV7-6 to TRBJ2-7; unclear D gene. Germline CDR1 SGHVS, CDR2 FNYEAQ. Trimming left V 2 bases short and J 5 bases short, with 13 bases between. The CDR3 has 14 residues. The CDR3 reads CASSLPGAFHEQYF. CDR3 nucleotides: TGTGCCAGCAGCTTACCTGGAGCGTTCCACGAGCAGTACTTC.

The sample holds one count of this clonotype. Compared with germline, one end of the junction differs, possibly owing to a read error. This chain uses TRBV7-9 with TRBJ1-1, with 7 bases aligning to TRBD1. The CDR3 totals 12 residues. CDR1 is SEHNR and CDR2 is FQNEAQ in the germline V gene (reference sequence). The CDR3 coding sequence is TGTGCCAGCAGCTTAGACAGGGGCCCCATGCTCTTT. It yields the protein CASSLDRGPMLF.

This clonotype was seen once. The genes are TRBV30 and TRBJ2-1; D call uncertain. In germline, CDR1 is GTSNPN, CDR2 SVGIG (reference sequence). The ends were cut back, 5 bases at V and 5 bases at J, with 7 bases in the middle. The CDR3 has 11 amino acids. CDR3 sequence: CAWAQNNEQFF. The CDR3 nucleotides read TGTGCCTGGGCCCAAAACAATGAGCAGTTCTTC.

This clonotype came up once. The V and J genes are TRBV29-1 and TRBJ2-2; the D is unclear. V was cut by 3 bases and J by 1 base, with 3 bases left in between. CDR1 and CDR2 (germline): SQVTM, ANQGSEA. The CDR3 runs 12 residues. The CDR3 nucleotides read TGCAGCGTTGACGAGAACACCGGGGAGCTGTTTTTT. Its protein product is CSVDENTGELFF.

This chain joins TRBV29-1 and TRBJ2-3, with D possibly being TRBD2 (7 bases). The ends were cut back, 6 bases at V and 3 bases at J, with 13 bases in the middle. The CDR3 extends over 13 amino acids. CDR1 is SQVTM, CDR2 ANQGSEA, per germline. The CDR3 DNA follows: TGCAGCGTGGATGAGGGGGGGACAGATACGCAGTATTTT. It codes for CSVDEGGTDTQYF.

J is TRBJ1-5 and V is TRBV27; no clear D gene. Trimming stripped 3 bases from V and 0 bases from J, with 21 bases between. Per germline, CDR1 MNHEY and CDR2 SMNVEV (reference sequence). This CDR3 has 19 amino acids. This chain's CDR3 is CASSFRANGVGSSNQPQHF. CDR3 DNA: TGTGCCAGCAGTTTCCGGGCCAACGGCGTAGGTAGTAGCAATCAGCCCCAGCATTTT.

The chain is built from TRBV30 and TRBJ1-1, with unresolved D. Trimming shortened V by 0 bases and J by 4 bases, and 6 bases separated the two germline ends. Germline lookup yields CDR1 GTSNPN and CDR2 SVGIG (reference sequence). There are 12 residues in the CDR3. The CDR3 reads CAWSVGLTEAFF. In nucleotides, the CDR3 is TGTGCCTGGAGTGTCGGTCTCACTGAAGCTTTCTTT.

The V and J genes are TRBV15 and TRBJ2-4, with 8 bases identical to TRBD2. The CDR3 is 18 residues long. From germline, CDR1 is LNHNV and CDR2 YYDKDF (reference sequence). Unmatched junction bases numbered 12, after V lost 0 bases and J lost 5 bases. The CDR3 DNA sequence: TGTGCCACCAGCAGAGATTCGACGGCGGGAGGCGGGGAAAACATTCAGTACTTC. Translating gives CATSRDSTAGGGENIQYF.

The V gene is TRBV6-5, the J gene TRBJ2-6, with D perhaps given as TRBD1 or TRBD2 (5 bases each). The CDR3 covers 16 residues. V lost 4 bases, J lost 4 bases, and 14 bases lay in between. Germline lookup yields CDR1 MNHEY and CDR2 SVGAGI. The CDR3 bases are TGTGCCAGCAGTTTGCCAGGGAGAACCGGGGCCAACGTCCTGACTTTC. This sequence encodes CASSLPGRTGANVLTF.

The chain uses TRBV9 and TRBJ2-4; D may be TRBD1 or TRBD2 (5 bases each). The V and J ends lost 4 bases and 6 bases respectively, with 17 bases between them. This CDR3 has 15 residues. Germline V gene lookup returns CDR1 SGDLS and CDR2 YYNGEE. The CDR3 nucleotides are TGTGCCAGCAGCCCCCTGGGGGAGTGGGGAAACATTCAGTACTTC. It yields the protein CASSPLGEWGNIQYF.

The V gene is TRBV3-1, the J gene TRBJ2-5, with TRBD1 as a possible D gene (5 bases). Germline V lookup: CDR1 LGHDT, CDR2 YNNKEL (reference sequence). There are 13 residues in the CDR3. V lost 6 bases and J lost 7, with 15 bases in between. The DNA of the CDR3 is TGTGCCAGCAGTCGAGGACAAGTAGGGACCCAGTACTTC. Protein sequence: CASSRGQVGTQYF.

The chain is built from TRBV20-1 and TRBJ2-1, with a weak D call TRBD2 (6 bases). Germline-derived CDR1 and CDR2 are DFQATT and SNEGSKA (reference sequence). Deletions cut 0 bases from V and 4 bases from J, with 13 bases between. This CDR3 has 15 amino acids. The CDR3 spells CSARDPASAYNEQFF. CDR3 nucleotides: TGCAGTGCTAGAGATCCGGCTAGCGCATACAATGAGCAGTTCTTC.

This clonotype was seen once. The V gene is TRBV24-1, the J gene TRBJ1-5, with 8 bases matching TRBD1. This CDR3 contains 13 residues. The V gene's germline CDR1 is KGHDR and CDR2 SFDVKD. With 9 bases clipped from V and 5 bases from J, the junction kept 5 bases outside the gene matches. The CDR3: CATQDRGDQPQHF. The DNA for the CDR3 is TGTGCCACCCAAGACAGGGGTGATCAGCCCCAGCATTTT.

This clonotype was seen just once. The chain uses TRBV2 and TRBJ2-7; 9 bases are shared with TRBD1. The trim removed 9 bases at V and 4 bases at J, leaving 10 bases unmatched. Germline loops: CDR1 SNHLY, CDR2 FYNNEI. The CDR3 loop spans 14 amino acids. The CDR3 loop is CASRAGQGSYEQYF. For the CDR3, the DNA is TGTGCCAGTCGGGCGGGACAGGGATCGTACGAGCAGTACTTC.

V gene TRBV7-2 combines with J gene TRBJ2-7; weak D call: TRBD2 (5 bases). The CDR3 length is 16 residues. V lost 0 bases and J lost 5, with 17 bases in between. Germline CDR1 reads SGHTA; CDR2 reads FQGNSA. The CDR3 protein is CASSLAQSTSHHEQYF. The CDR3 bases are TGTGCCAGCAGCTTAGCGCAGAGTACTAGTCACCACGAGCAGTACTTC.